What follows describes a single TCR beta chain. Using genomic DNA as the template, TCR beta VDJ and CDR3 profiling was carried out. Using its own MiXCR run on the reads, TCRdb lists one record per CDR3 protein. The table shows some 180,000 distinct CDR3 sequences, with around 45% occurring only once. This record comes from a study of CD8+CD57+ T cells in acquired aplastic anemia. Study-level background: Healthy donor CD4+ cell samples had a mean of approximately 11 million reads.

The receptor was derived from a human donor in good health. Sequenced sample: sorted CD4+, CD8+, or CD8+CD57+ T cells (not recorded which) from PBMCs.

The CDR3 nucleotides read TGTGCCAGCAGCGCGAGAGGAAGCAAAGACACTGAAGCTTTCTTT. Its translation is CASSARGSKDTEAFF. V gene TRBV9 combines with J gene TRBJ1-1; D is unresolved. This CDR3 is 15 amino acids long. Germline loops: CDR1 SGDLS, CDR2 YYNGEE. Trimming pared 3 bases from V and 3 bases from J, leaving 15 bases between.